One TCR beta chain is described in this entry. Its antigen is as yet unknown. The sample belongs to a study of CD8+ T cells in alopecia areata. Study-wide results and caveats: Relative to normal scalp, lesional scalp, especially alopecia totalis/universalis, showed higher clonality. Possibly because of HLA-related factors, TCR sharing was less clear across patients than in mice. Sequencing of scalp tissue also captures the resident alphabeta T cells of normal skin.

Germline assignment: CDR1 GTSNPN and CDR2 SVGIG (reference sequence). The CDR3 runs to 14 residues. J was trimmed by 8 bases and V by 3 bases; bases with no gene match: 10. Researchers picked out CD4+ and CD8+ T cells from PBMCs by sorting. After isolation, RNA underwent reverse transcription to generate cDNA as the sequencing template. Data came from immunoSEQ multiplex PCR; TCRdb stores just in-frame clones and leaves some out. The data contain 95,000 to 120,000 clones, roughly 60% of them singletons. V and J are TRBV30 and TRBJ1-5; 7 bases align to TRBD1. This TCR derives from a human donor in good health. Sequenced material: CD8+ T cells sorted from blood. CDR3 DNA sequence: TGTGCCTGGAGGTCGACAGGGAGGCGGGAGCCCCAGCATTTT. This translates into CAWRSTGRREPQHF. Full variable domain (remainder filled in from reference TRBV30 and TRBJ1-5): SQTIHQWPATLVQPVGSPLSLECTVEGTSNPNLYWYRQAAGRGLQLLFYSVGIGQISSEVPQNLSASRPQDRQFILSSKKLLLSDSGFYLCAWRSTGRREPQHFGDGTRLSIL.